This T cell receptor beta chain stems from a study of cytomegalovirus exposure and HLA in healthy donors. This clone was detected only a few times. Antigen: not known. From germline, CDR1 is SGDLS and CDR2 YYNGEE. V lost 0 bases to trimming and J lost 6 bases; unmatched junction nucleotides: 4. CDR3 size: 14 residues. Primers for the PCR totalled 60 Vbeta and 13 Jbeta. Produced via immunoSEQ multiplex PCR; TCRdb's table is partial and in-frame only. The sample comprises fewer than 200,000 clones, roughly 13% of which are singletons, and 7.8% rests with the top ten. Points from the study as a whole: Accurate prediction of most subjects' HLA-A and HLA-B alleles from TCR beta sequences was reported.

This TCR was sampled from a middle-aged man in good health and CMV-seropositive. This chain connects TRBV9 to TRBJ2-7; 9 positions match TRBD1. Sequencing input: PBMCs. Written as DNA, the CDR3 is TGTGCCAGCAGCGTAGCCGGGACAGGGTCCGAGCAGTACTTC. Amino acids: CASSVAGTGSEQYF.